One sample yielded the 6 T cell receptor beta chains listed below, sequenced in a study of blood T cells in healthy people across ages (dated by TCRdb to between 2014 and 2017). Receptors were amplified or captured by 5' RACE. The reads were generated on an Illumina HiSeq 2500. A second roughly 6 to 12 cycle PCR used a sample-barcoded 5' primer and a J-beta primer mix. The public reads were run again by TCRdb, first through fastp at Q25 and then through MiXCR, and only productive beta chains were kept. Every CDR3 protein is listed once, alongside the most common genes and DNA of its rows. The sample contains fewer than 750,000 distinct CDR3 sequences, 40% to 50% of them found a single time. Just under 25% of the sample is taken by the ten largest. The sequenced sample consisted of blood. The source is a man older than 75 in good health.

In regard to this clonotype: At one end the junction does not follow the germline gene, possibly because of a read error. The chain combines TRBV7-2 with TRBJ2-1, with D hard to call. Germline CDR1 is SGHTA and CDR2 is FQGNSA. The CDR3 contains 12 residues. The CDR3, as DNA: TGTGCCAGCATCTTAGCCCTGTCGGTGCAGTTCTTC. Amino acids: CASILALSVQFF.

Only a few counts were recorded for this clonotype. The chain recombines TRBV7-9 with TRBJ1-4; D remains unclear. Germline CDR1 SEHNR, CDR2 FQNEAQ (reference sequence). With 1 base removed from V and 8 bases from J, the gap between germline ends came to 17 bases. The CDR3 is 16 amino acids. CDR3 region: CASSLEEAAFGEKLFF. The CDR3 DNA reads TGTGCCAGCAGCTTAGAGGAGGCGGCCTTTGGGGAAAAACTGTTTTTT. The full variable domain, completed using reference TRBV7-9 and TRBJ1-4, is DTGVSQNPRHKITKRGQNVTFRCDPISEHNRLYWYRQTLGQGPEFLTYFQNEAQLEKSRLLSDRFSAERPKGSFSTLEIQRTEQGDSAMYLCASSLEEAAFGEKLFFGSGTQLSVL.

The rearrangement uses TRBV27 and TRBJ1-6; the D gene is possibly TRBD1 (6 bases). Germline values: CDR1 MNHEY, CDR2 SMNVEV (reference sequence). Trimming removed 0 bases at V and 9 bases at J, with 15 bases between. CDR3 length: 16 amino acids. The CDR3 here is CASSLSGGYTGSPLHF. DNA of the CDR3: TGTGCCAGCAGTTTATCGGGGGGCTACACTGGTTCACCCCTCCACTTT.

This clonotype was recorded a few times. A much more abundant neighbour one base away suggests this may be a read error. The rearrangement uses TRBV6-6 and TRBJ1-6; unclear D gene. Germline lookup yields CDR1 MNHNY and CDR2 SVGAGI (reference sequence). This CDR3 has 15 residues. DNA for the CDR3: TGTGCCAGCAGAATTTATAGCTCCTATAATTCACCCCCCCACTTT. Translated: CASRIYSSYNSPPHF.

The chain is built from TRBV4-3 and TRBJ2-1; possibly TRBD1 or TRBD2 for D (5 bases each). This CDR3 has 17 residues. Germline V lookup: CDR1 LGHNA, CDR2 YSLEER. Between the trimmed V and J ends, which lost 0 bases and 0 bases, there was a span of 12 bases. CDR3 DNA: TGCGCCAGCAGCCAAGAGACAGCAGGGAGCTCCTACAATGAGCAGTTCTTC. Translated: CASSQETAGSSYNEQFF.

This clonotype was picked up one time. This sequence may be a read error, since a much larger clone differs from it by one base. This chain joins TRBV6-5 and TRBJ1-2; 7 bases map to TRBD1. The germline V gene encodes CDR1 MNHEY and CDR2 SVGAGI. The CDR3 length is 15 residues. The junction had 5 bases not matched to a gene; V was cut back by 2 bases and J by 2 bases. Here the CDR3 reads CASSYAGDSNYGYTF. DNA for the CDR3: TGTGCCAGCAGTTACGCAGGGGACAGCAACTATGGCTACACCTTC.